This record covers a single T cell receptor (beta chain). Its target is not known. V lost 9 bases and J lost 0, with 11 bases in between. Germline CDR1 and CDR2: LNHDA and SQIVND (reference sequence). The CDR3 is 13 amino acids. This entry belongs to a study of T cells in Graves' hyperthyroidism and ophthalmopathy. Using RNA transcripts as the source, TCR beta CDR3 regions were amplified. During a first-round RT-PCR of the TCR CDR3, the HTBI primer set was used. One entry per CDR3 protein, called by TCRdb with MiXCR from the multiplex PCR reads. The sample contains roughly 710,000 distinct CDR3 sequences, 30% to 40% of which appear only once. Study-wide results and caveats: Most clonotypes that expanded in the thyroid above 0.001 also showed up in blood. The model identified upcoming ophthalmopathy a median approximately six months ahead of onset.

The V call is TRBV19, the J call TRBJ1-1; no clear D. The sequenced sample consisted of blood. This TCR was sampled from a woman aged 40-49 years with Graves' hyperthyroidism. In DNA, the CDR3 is TGTGCCAGCAGTTATCACGTGAACACTGAAGCTTTCTTT. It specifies CASSYHVNTEAFF.